The 15 T cell receptor beta chains below come from one sample, sequenced in a study of blood T cell repertoires in COVID-19. Clones were sequenced by immunoSEQ multiplex PCR, and TCRdb holds only the in-frame ones, with some missing. The sample contains around 380,000 clones, 81% of which appear only once. The sample comprised peripheral blood. These receptors all stem from a human donor with acute or convalescent COVID-19. The donor label of this sample is uncertain.

The chain couples TRBV12-3 or TRBV12-4 to TRBJ2-2, with TRBD2 as a possible D gene (5 bases). The ends were cut back, 3 bases at V and 4 bases at J, with 6 bases in the middle. This CDR3 has 13 residues. The CDR3 coding sequence is TGTGCCAGCAGTTTCGGGGTCACCGGGGAGCTGTTTTTT. Protein product: CASSFGVTGELFF.

This sequence joins TRBV6-2 or TRBV6-3 and TRBJ1-2; 7 bases agree with TRBD1. Trimming cost V 5 bases and J 0 bases; bases outside gene matches: 9. The CDR3 is made up of 16 amino acids. Germline V gene data show CDR1 as MNHEY and CDR2 as SVGEGT. CDR3 sequence (DNA): TGTGCCAGCAGTAAGTCGGGACAGAGAACTAACTATGGCTACACCTTC. It yields the protein CASSKSGQRTNYGYTF.

The V call is TRBV6-5, the J call TRBJ2-2; possibly TRBD1 for D (5 bases). Germline V gene sequence: CDR1 MNHEY, CDR2 SVGAGI. The CDR3 length is 14 residues. V dropped 7 bases and J dropped 1 base, with 10 bases sitting between them. In nucleotides, the CDR3 is TGTGCCAGCACAAACAGGAGGAACACCGGGGAGCTGTTTTTT. It is translated as CASTNRRNTGELFF.

The chain combines TRBV25-1 with TRBJ2-3; no reliable D call. This CDR3 is 12 amino acids long. Germline CDR1 is MGHDK and CDR2 is SYGVNS. Trimming took off 4 bases at V and 4 bases at J, with 6 bases between the two ends. The CDR3 loop is CASSGVSDTQYF. CDR3 bases: TGTGCCAGCAGTGGAGTGTCAGATACGCAGTATTTT.

The rearrangement joins TRBV5-1 to TRBJ2-7; 9 nucleotides match TRBD1. Germline V gene sequence: CDR1 SGHRS, CDR2 YFSETQ. Losses at the gene ends were 5 bases for V and 6 bases for J; bases not matched to a gene: 6. This CDR3 has 13 amino acids. CDR3 nucleotides: TGCGCCAGCAGTAGGGGGACAGGGAGCGAGCAGTACTTC. This encodes CASSRGTGSEQYF.

The genes are TRBV10-3 and TRBJ2-3; 8 bases map to TRBD2. Trimming cost V 8 bases and J 5 bases; bases outside gene matches: 6. There are 13 residues in the CDR3. Germline V gene sequence: CDR1 ENHRY, CDR2 SYGVKD. The CDR3 nucleotides are TGTGCCATCTCCCGGGAGGGCCGAGATACGCAGTATTTT. Translating it yields CAISREGRDTQYF.

This clone was counted only a few times. The chain joins TRBV28 to TRBJ2-3; 10 bases are a match to TRBD2. The V and J ends lost 4 bases and 2 bases, in that order; junction bases with no gene match: 9. The CDR3 extends over 17 amino acids. In germline, CDR1 is MDHEN, CDR2 SYDVKM. The CDR3 sequence is CASSSPFGLADTDTQYF. In DNA form, the CDR3 reads TGTGCCAGCAGTTCCCCCTTCGGACTAGCGGACACAGATACGCAGTATTTT.

The J gene is TRBJ1-2, the V gene TRBV4-1; tentative D call: TRBD1 (6 bases). Trimming removed 5 bases at V and 4 bases at J, with 11 bases between. This CDR3 has 13 residues. Germline lookup yields CDR1 MGHRA and CDR2 YSYEKL. The CDR3 sequence is CASSNREGYGYTF. The CDR3 bases are TGCGCCAGCAGCAACAGGGAGGGCTATGGCTACACCTTC.

The J gene is TRBJ1-2, the V gene TRBV7-9; 7 bases line up with TRBD1. This CDR3 contains 16 residues. V shed 5 bases, J shed 6 bases, and the junction held 15 bases outside the gene matches. Germline V gene data show CDR1 as SEHNR and CDR2 as FQNEAQ (reference sequence). The CDR3 protein is CASSPGTAELYHGYTF. The CDR3 DNA reads as TGTGCCAGCAGCCCAGGGACAGCGGAACTATATCATGGCTACACCTTC. Complete variable domain (other parts from reference TRBV7-9 and TRBJ1-2): DTGVSQNPRHKITKRGQNVTFRCDPISEHNRLYWYRQTLGQGPEFLTYFQNEAQLEKSRLLSDRFSAERPKGSFSTLEIQRTEQGDSAMYLCASSPGTAELYHGYTFGSGTRLTVV.

The chain recombines TRBV2 with TRBJ2-7; 9 bases fit TRBD1. The J segment lost 4 bases and the V segment lost 6 bases, leaving 7 bases of the junction unmatched. The CDR3 contains 14 residues. From germline, CDR1 is SNHLY and CDR2 FYNNEI. This CDR3 reads CASREPQGAYEQYF. For the CDR3, the DNA is TGTGCCAGCAGGGAACCACAGGGGGCTTACGAGCAGTACTTC.

The chain uses TRBV28 and TRBJ1-4, with D possibly TRBD1 on 5 matching bases. The germline gives CDR1 MDHEN, CDR2 SYDVKM. Between the trimmed V and J ends, which lost 8 bases and 3 bases, there was a span of 10 bases. The CDR3 runs to 13 residues. The CDR3 reads CASVGAANEKLFF. The CDR3 DNA reads TGTGCCAGCGTAGGGGCGGCTAATGAAAAACTGTTTTTT.

V gene TRBV30 combines with J gene TRBJ1-3; TRBD1 is a possible D gene (6 bases). The CDR3 consists of 18 residues. V lost 0 bases, J lost 1 base, and 19 bases lay in between. The V gene's germline CDR1 is GTSNPN and CDR2 SVGIG (reference sequence). As DNA, the CDR3 is TGTGCCTGGAGTGTACGAATGGGCAGGGGTTCATCTGGAAACACCATATATTTT. This gives the protein CAWSVRMGRGSSGNTIYF.

The chain uses TRBV5-4 and TRBJ1-1, with D maybe TRBD1 (5 bases). This CDR3 is built from 14 residues. V was cut by 3 bases and J by 2 bases, with 11 bases left in between. The germline gives CDR1 SGHNT, CDR2 YYREEE (reference sequence). DNA for the CDR3: TGTGCCAGCAGCTCTGACAGATTTAACACTGAAGCTTTCTTT. This encodes CASSSDRFNTEAFF.

The chain joins TRBV5-5 to TRBJ1-5; a weak D match, TRBD1 (6 bases). Germline V gene sequence: CDR1 SGHKS, CDR2 YYEKEE (reference sequence). Deletions cut 4 bases from V and 4 bases from J, with 9 bases between. This CDR3 is 13 amino acids long. CDR3 residues: CASSIRGNQPQHF. DNA of the CDR3: TGTGCCAGCAGCATCAGGGGTAATCAGCCCCAGCATTTT.

This clone was observed a few times. The chain links TRBV2 to TRBJ1-5; a possible D gene is TRBD1 (6 bases). V was shortened by 9 bases and J by 0 bases, with 15 bases between the two germline ends. There are 15 residues in the CDR3. Germline CDR1 and CDR2: SNHLY and FYNNEI. The DNA for the CDR3 is TGTGCCAGTAGAATCGGGACATATAGCAATCAGCCCCAGCATTTT. It is translated as CASRIGTYSNQPQHF.